These 21 T cell receptor beta chains share one sample of origin, sequenced in a study of cytomegalovirus exposure and HLA in healthy donors (dated 2017 in TCRdb). Library method: the immunoSEQ multiplex PCR assay. A mixture of 60 forward primers for TCR Vbeta segments and 13 reverse primers for TCR Jbeta segments was used in the multiplex PCR. Sourced from immuneACCESS, this table was stored by TCRdb with only in-frame sequences that have V and J called. A share of the clones is absent; for the studies checked, an unresolved V gene accounts for under half, and the remainder has no known explanation. This sample gives 70,000 to 85,000 clones in total; roughly 64% of them show up just once. Around 6% of the sample goes to the ten largest clones. Material: PBMCs. The receptors derive from a young man in good health and CMV-seropositive.

This clone was counted a few times. This chain joins TRBV28 and TRBJ2-7; TRBD1 is a possible D gene (6 bases). The CDR3 is 14 amino acids. CDR1 is MDHEN, CDR2 SYDVKM, per germline. V lost 7 bases to trimming and J lost 5 bases, with 18 bases between them. CDR3 nucleotide sequence: TGTGCCAGCACCCCTCAGGACAGATTTGACGAGCAGTACTTC. Amino acids: CASTPQDRFDEQYF. The variable domain in full, with the rest retrieved from reference TRBV28 and TRBJ2-7, is DVKVTQSSRYLVKRTGEKVFLECVQDMDHENMFWYRQDPGLGLRLIYFSYDVKMKEKGDIPEGYSVSREKKERFSLILESASTNQTSMYLCASTPQDRFDEQYFGPGTRLTVT.

The rearrangement links TRBV7-6 to TRBJ2-5; weak D call: TRBD2 (6 bases). The V gene lost 5 bases and the J gene lost 5 bases, with 15 bases spanning the gap. CDR3 length: 14 amino acids. Germline V gives CDR1 SGHVS, CDR2 FNYEAQ. CDR3 nucleotide sequence: TGTGCCAGCAGCCTATCCCTCGGGACTGAGACCCAGTACTTC. It specifies CASSLSLGTETQYF.

The chain recombines TRBV28 with TRBJ1-1, with 11 bases identical to TRBD1. Germline V lookup: CDR1 MDHEN, CDR2 SYDVKM. V dropped 3 bases and J dropped 1; count of bases not matched to a gene: 10. This CDR3 spans 18 amino acids. The CDR3: CASSFLSWGQGGNTEAFF. CDR3 sequence (DNA): TGTGCCAGCAGTTTCCTATCCTGGGGACAGGGGGGGAACACTGAAGCTTTCTTT.

In its sample, this clone was seen a few times. The chain is built from TRBV5-1 and TRBJ2-7, with D uncertain. Germline V CDR1 and CDR2: SGHRS, YFSETQ. V lost 0 bases and J 1 base, leaving 8 bases between the germline ends. The CDR3 loop spans 14 amino acids. The CDR3 coding sequence is TGCGCCAGCAGCTTGGTCCTGGCATCCTACGAGCAGTACTTC. Protein product: CASSLVLASYEQYF.

V and J are TRBV6-5 and TRBJ1-2, with 7 bases fitting TRBD1. Germline CDR1 is MNHEY and CDR2 is SVGAGI. CDR3 size: 15 residues. The V gene end was trimmed by 5 bases and the J gene end by 5 bases; junction bases not matched to a gene: 11. This CDR3 is CASSGSRGGDYGYTF. The CDR3 DNA reads TGTGCCAGCAGTGGCTCTAGAGGGGGCGATTATGGCTACACCTTC.

Only a few counts were recorded for this clone. This chain links TRBV11-2 with TRBJ2-3; D possibly corresponds to TRBD2 (7 bases). Trimming removed 3 bases at V and 3 bases at J, with 16 bases between. CDR1 and CDR2 (germline): SGHAT, FQNNGV. This CDR3 has 16 amino acids. This CDR3 is CASSFRGGGATDTQYF. CDR3 bases: TGTGCCAGCAGCTTCCGAGGTGGGGGGGCAACAGATACGCAGTATTTT.

The chain carries TRBV29-1 and TRBJ2-7; maybe TRBD1 (7 bases). CDR3 length: 17 amino acids. CDR1 is SQVTM, CDR2 ANQGSEA, per germline. Trimming removed 1 base at V and 0 bases at J, with 19 bases between. The CDR3 is CSVEGWAGQKGSYEQYF. The CDR3 coding sequence is TGCAGCGTTGAAGGTTGGGCGGGACAGAAAGGCTCCTACGAGCAGTACTTC.

The V and J genes are TRBV5-1 and TRBJ2-3; no reliable D call. This CDR3 comprises 15 residues. Germline CDR1 SGHRS, CDR2 YFSETQ. V was cut by 0 bases and J by 4 bases, with 12 bases left in between. The CDR3 here is CASSLEGAPADTQYF. In DNA, the CDR3 is TGCGCCAGCAGCTTGGAAGGAGCGCCGGCAGATACGCAGTATTTT.

The J gene is TRBJ2-7, the V gene TRBV11-2; 13 positions agree with TRBD2. Germline V gene lookup returns CDR1 SGHAT and CDR2 FQNNGV. This CDR3 comprises 18 residues. V lost 1 base and J lost 3; bases outside the gene matches: 9. This chain's CDR3 is CASSLGTSGSSLVYEQYF. The CDR3 DNA is TGTGCCAGCAGCTTAGGGACTAGCGGGAGTTCTCTTGTCTACGAGCAGTACTTC.

This sequence joins TRBV9 and TRBJ2-5, with D possibly matching TRBD2 (6 bases). The CDR3 runs to 15 residues. Germline lookup yields CDR1 SGDLS and CDR2 YYNGEE. V lost 4 bases and J 2 bases, leaving 15 bases between the germline ends. The DNA for the CDR3 is TGTGCCAGCAGCCCCCGGGGGAGCGGGCAAGAGACCCAGTACTTC. Amino acids: CASSPRGSGQETQYF. The variable domain in full, with the rest retrieved from reference TRBV9 and TRBJ2-5, is DSGVTQTPKHLITATGQRVTLRCSPRSGDLSVYWYQQSLDQGLQFLIQYYNGEERAKGNILERFSAQQFPDLHSELNLSSLELGDSALYFCASSPRGSGQETQYFGPGTRLLVL.

This clone was seen only a few times. The rearrangement uses TRBV11-3 and TRBJ2-5; 11 bases fit TRBD1. Germline V lookup: CDR1 SGHNT, CDR2 YENEEA. Trimming removed 5 bases from V and 3 bases from J; junction bases left unmatched: 5. This CDR3 region has 15 residues. This chain's CDR3 is CASSPRTGGEETQYF. The CDR3 DNA reads TGTGCCAGCAGCCCGCGGACAGGGGGCGAAGAGACCCAGTACTTC.

This clone was counted between two and nine times. The rearrangement uses TRBV2 and TRBJ1-2; D gene unclear. V lost 4 bases, J lost 8 bases, and 11 bases lay in between. From germline, CDR1 is SNHLY and CDR2 FYNNEI. This CDR3 is 12 amino acids long. The CDR3 DNA sequence: TGTGCCAGCAGTGTATGGGGAGAGGGCTACACCTTC. This codes for CASSVWGEGYTF.

This clone appeared a few times. The chain is built from TRBV4-2 and TRBJ2-1; possible D gene TRBD1, 5 bases. Trimming took off 0 bases at V and 2 bases at J, with 5 bases between the two ends. Germline V gene lookup returns CDR1 LGHNA and CDR2 YNFKEQ. The CDR3 totals 14 residues. CDR3 sequence (DNA): TGTGCCAGCAGCCAAGACAGGGCCTACAATGAGCAGTTCTTC. Translating it yields CASSQDRAYNEQFF.

The CDR3 spells CASSQAGQGVGYTF. In DNA form, the CDR3 reads TGTGCCAGCAGCCAAGCGGGACAGGGGGTCGGCTACACCTTC. V and J are TRBV7-9 and TRBJ1-2, with 11 bases lining up with TRBD1. The CDR3 covers 14 residues. The germline CDR1 and CDR2 sequences are SEHNR and FQNEAQ (reference sequence). J lost 8 bases, V lost 5 bases, and 7 bases had no gene match. The complete variable domain, with remaining parts taken from reference TRBV7-9 and TRBJ1-2, reads DTGVSQNPRHKITKRGQNVTFRCDPISEHNRLYWYRQTLGQGPEFLTYFQNEAQLEKSRLLSDRFSAERPKGSFSTLEIQRTEQGDSAMYLCASSQAGQGVGYTFGSGTRLTVV.

The chain couples TRBV18 to TRBJ2-7; 10 bases fit TRBD1. With V trimmed by 4 bases and J by 4 bases, 7 bases remained unmatched. Per germline, CDR1 KGHSH and CDR2 LQKENI. This CDR3 is 15 amino acids long. The CDR3 loop is CASSRPGQGTYEQYF. The CDR3 DNA is TGTGCCAGCTCACGCCCGGGACAGGGGACTTACGAGCAGTACTTC.

V and J are TRBV11-2 and TRBJ2-7, with D possibly TRBD1 on 5 matching bases. Deletions cut 3 bases from V and 2 bases from J, with 11 bases between. CDR3 length: 14 residues. Germline values: CDR1 SGHAT, CDR2 FQNNGV. CDR3 in amino acids: CASSFAGFTYEQYF. The DNA of the CDR3 is TGTGCCAGCAGCTTCGCAGGGTTTACCTACGAGCAGTACTTC.

This chain connects TRBV10-3 to TRBJ2-5; 14 nucleotides agree with TRBD2. Trimming at V came to 0 bases and at J to 2 bases, leaving 5 bases not matched to a gene. Germline values: CDR1 ENHRY, CDR2 SYGVKD. This CDR3 has 18 amino acids. The CDR3 here is CAISESPGLAGGQETQYF. The CDR3 nucleotides are TGTGCCATCAGTGAGTCTCCCGGACTAGCGGGGGGTCAAGAGACCCAGTACTTC.

The V and J genes are TRBV28 and TRBJ2-7; TRBD1 might be the D (5 bases). V was shortened by 4 bases and J by 2 bases, with 9 bases between the two germline ends. The CDR3 runs 13 residues. CDR1 MDHEN and CDR2 SYDVKM come from the germline V gene. CDR3 bases: TGTGCCAGCAGTTGGGGCAGAGCCTACGAGCAGTACTTC. It is translated as CASSWGRAYEQYF.

The genes are TRBV28 and TRBJ1-2, with D possibly TRBD1 on 5 matching bases. The CDR3 has 14 residues. Germline-derived CDR1 and CDR2 are MDHEN and SYDVKM. Trimming removed 2 bases from V and 7 bases from J, with 14 bases in between. CDR3 DNA: TGTGCCAGCAGTTTACAGTCCCAGGGACTTGGCTACACCTTC. Translating it yields CASSLQSQGLGYTF.

The chain carries TRBV7-3 and TRBJ1-6, with D tentatively TRBD1 (5 bases). V shed 8 bases and J shed 5 bases, with 16 bases lying between them. This CDR3 region has 15 residues. Per germline, CDR1 SGHTA and CDR2 FQGTGA. The CDR3, as DNA: TGTGCCAGCCAAGACGCCAGGGCAAATAATTCACCCCTCCACTTT. Encoded protein: CASQDARANNSPLHF.

This clone has more than one count but fewer than ten. The chain carries TRBV6-1 and TRBJ2-3, with D maybe TRBD2 (6 bases). This CDR3 contains 13 residues. V was clipped by 7 bases and J by 4 bases, with 12 bases between them. Germline assignment: CDR1 MNHNS and CDR2 SASEGT. The CDR3 protein is CASMLGEADTQYF. The CDR3 DNA reads as TGTGCCAGCATGCTGGGGGAGGCAGATACGCAGTATTTT.